This paragraph covers one TCR beta chain sequence. The data were taken from a study of T cell changes during pregnancy in multiple sclerosis. Trimming shortened V by 4 bases and J by 4 bases, and 26 bases separated the two germline ends. The CDR3 totals 18 residues. The V gene's germline CDR1 is SGHVS and CDR2 FNYEAQ. Only in-frame clones appear in the TCRdb table, and some are missing; sequencing was by immunoSEQ multiplex PCR. Here the sample spans about 50,000 clones, approximately 95% being singletons. The sequenced sample was CD4+ T cells from peripheral blood mononuclear cells, obtained in the third trimester of pregnancy. This sequence was found in a female donor with multiple sclerosis, enrolled in a pregnancy study. The chain joins TRBV7-6 to TRBJ2-7, with D possibly matching TRBD2 (6 bases). The CDR3 bases are TGTGCCAGCAGCTCCCCCGGGTCCTTCGGGAGCCCAGCTTACGAGCAGTACTTC. Translating gives CASSSPGSFGSPAYEQYF.